The 9 T cell receptor beta chains given below trace back to one sample, sequenced in a study of T-cell reconstitution after alpha-beta-depleted transplantation in children. Unique molecular identifiers were incorporated during preparation of the TCRbeta library. One entry per CDR3 protein, called by TCRdb with MiXCR from the PCR reads. The table has roughly 200,000 distinct CDR3 sequences, roughly 9% seen once; the top ten hold over 5%. Here the sequenced sample was PBMCs from the stem cell graft donor, taken from the stem cell graft. These TCRs come from a human donor who donated a stem cell graft to a child with acute lymphoblastic leukemia.

This clonotype has just a few counts. V gene TRBV12-3 or TRBV12-4 combines with J gene TRBJ2-1; 7 bases match TRBD1. Trimming took 4 bases from V and 2 from J; bases not matched to a gene: 2. CDR3 length equals 14 residues. The CDR3 spells CASSWTGTYNEQFF. For the CDR3, the DNA is TGTGCCAGCAGTTGGACAGGAACCTACAATGAGCAGTTCTTC.

At least ten counts were recorded for this clonotype. The chain employs TRBV7-9 and TRBJ1-4, with D maybe TRBD1 (6 bases). The ends were cut back, 6 bases at V and 5 bases at J, with 13 bases in the middle. This CDR3 is 14 amino acids long. The germline CDR1 and CDR2 sequences are SEHNR and FQNEAQ (reference sequence). The CDR3 is CASSPGQPNEKLFF. As DNA, the CDR3 is TGTGCCAGCAGTCCAGGACAGCCAAATGAAAAACTGTTTTTT.

This clonotype showed up many times. The genes are TRBV4-3 and TRBJ2-3; no clear D. Germline CDR1 LGHNA, CDR2 YSLEER. Trimming removed 1 base from V and 4 bases from J, with 12 bases in between. This CDR3 has 15 amino acids. CDR3 protein: CASSQVYPPPDTQYF. The CDR3 nucleotides read TGCGCCAGCAGCCAAGTTTATCCTCCCCCAGATACGCAGTATTTT.

This clonotype has just a few counts. V usage is TRBV7-2 and J usage is TRBJ2-7, with 7 bases identical to TRBD1. CDR1 is SGHTA and CDR2 is FQGNSA in the germline V gene. Germline trimming cut 4 bases from V and 7 bases from J; bases unmatched to any gene: 16. The CDR3 contains 16 residues. DNA for the CDR3: TGTGCCAGCAGCTCACGAGCCTGGGACAGCCAGTGGGAGCAGTACTTC. Translating gives CASSSRAWDSQWEQYF.

This clonotype was counted many times. V usage is TRBV5-6 and J usage is TRBJ2-7, with 9 nucleotides matching TRBD1. CDR1 is SGHDT, CDR2 YYEEEE, per germline. J gave up 4 bases and V 4 bases, and 12 bases lay outside the gene matches. This CDR3 is 16 amino acids long. The CDR3 nucleotides read TGTGCCAGCAGCGACTACCGGGACAGGGCTTCGTACGAGCAGTACTTC. The encoded protein is CASSDYRDRASYEQYF.

V and J are TRBV7-2 and TRBJ2-2, with D perhaps matching TRBD1 or TRBD2 (5 bases each). The CDR3 has 13 amino acids. In germline, CDR1 is SGHTA, CDR2 FQGNSA. Trimming left V 5 bases short and J 6 bases short, with 10 bases between. As DNA, the CDR3 is TGTGCCAGCAGCCCCCAGGGAGCCGGGGAGCTGTTTTTT. Protein sequence: CASSPQGAGELFF. The full variable domain, in which reference TRBV7-2 and TRBJ2-2 provide the parts outside the CDR3, is GAGVSQSPSNKVTEKGKDVELRCDPISGHTALYWYRQSLGQGLEFLIYFQGNSAPDKSGLPSDRFSAERTGGSVSTLTIQRTQQEDSAVYLCASSPQGAGELFFGEGSRLTVL.

The sample holds a few counts of this clonotype. The chain links TRBV5-1 to TRBJ2-3; tentatively, D is TRBD1 or TRBD2 (5 bases each). The CDR3 is 14 amino acids. Trimming removed 5 bases from V and 2 bases from J, with 12 bases in between. Germline lookup yields CDR1 SGHRS and CDR2 YFSETQ. Here the CDR3 DNA reads TGCGCCAGCAGGCCTGGGGGTGTCACAGATACGCAGTATTTT. Residues: CASRPGGVTDTQYF.

This clonotype was recorded many times. This rearrangement joins TRBV10-1 to TRBJ2-2, with TRBD1 as a possible D gene (5 bases). The germline gives CDR1 WNHNN, CDR2 SYGVQD (reference sequence). This CDR3 is built from 15 residues. Deletions cut 6 bases from V and 2 bases from J, with 13 bases between. The CDR3 DNA is TGCGCCAGCAGCGAGACCAGGGCAAACACCGGGGAGCTGTTTTTT. Translating it yields CASSETRANTGELFF.

This clonotype was observed a handful of times. This sequence joins TRBV4-1 and TRBJ1-3; 8 nucleotides align to TRBD1. The germline V gene encodes CDR1 MGHRA and CDR2 YSYEKL. V shed 0 bases and J 1 base; nucleotides not matched to a gene: 11. This CDR3 spans 19 amino acids. The CDR3 region has the DNA TGCGCCAGCAGCCAAGATGGTATACGGACAGGGTTTTCTGGAAACACCATATATTTT. Amino acid sequence: CASSQDGIRTGFSGNTIYF.